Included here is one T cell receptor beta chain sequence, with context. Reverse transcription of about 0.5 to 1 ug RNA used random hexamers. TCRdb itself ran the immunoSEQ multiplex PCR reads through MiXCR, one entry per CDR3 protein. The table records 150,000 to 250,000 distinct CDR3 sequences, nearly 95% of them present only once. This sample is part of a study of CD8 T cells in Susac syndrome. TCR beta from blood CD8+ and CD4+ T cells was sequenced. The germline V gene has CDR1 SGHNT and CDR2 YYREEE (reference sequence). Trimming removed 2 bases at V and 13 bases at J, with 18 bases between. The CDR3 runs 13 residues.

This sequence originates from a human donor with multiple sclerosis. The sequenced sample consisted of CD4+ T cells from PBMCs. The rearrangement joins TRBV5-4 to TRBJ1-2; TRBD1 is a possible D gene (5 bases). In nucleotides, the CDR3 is TGTGCCAGCAGCTTCGACCCAAACGGACAAGGCACCTTC. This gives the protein CASSFDPNGQGTF.